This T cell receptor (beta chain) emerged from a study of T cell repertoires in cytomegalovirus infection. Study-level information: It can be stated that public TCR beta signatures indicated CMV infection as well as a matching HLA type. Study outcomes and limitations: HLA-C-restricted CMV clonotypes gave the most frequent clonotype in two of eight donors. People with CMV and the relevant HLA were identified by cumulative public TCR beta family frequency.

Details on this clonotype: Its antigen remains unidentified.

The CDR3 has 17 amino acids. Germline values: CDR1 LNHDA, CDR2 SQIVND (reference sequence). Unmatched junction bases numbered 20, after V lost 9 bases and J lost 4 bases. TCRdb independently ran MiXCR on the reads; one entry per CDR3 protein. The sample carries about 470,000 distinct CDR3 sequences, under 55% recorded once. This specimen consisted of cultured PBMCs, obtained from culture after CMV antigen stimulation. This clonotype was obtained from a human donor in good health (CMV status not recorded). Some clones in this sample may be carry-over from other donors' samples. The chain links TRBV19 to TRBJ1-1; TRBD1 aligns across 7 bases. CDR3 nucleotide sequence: TGTGCCAGCCCCGATCCCGACAGGGTATTTGTCTTCACTGAAGCTTTCTTT. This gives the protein CASPDPDRVFVFTEAFF.